Below, 5 T cell receptor beta chains from the same sample are listed, as sequenced in a study of blood T cell repertoires in COVID-19. Sequencing used immunoSEQ multiplex PCR; TCRdb keeps in-frame clones, though not all of them. The sample consists of roughly 200,000 clones, 65% to 85% of them appearing once. The sample taken for sequencing was peripheral blood. Source of these receptors: a young woman with COVID-19, enrolled during active disease.

The rearrangement uses TRBV2 and TRBJ2-3, with D hard to call. V dropped 6 bases and J dropped 6 bases, with 7 bases sitting between them. Germline CDR1 and CDR2: SNHLY and FYNNEI. The CDR3 sequence is 11 residues long. The CDR3 reads CASSSTDTQYF. The CDR3 coding sequence is TGTGCCAGCAGCTCCACTGATACGCAGTATTTT. Full variable domain (outside the CDR3, taken from reference TRBV2 and TRBJ2-3): EPEVTQTPSHQVTQMGQEVILRCVPISNHLYFYWYRQILGQKVEFLVSFYNNEISEKSEIFDDQFSVERPDGSNFTLKIRSTKLEDSAMYFCASSSTDTQYFGPGTRLTVL.

This chain joins TRBV27 and TRBJ2-1; D not resolved. CDR1 is MNHEY, CDR2 SMNVEV, per germline (reference sequence). Trimming shortened V by 7 bases and J by 7 bases, and 17 bases separated the two germline ends. The CDR3 is made up of 14 amino acids. The CDR3 sequence is CASNRRGAGNEQFF. The CDR3 DNA is TGTGCCAGCAACCGCCGAGGCGCTGGGAATGAGCAGTTCTTC.

The gene calls are TRBV2 and TRBJ2-1, with TRBD1 as a possible D gene (6 bases). The CDR3 has 13 amino acids. Germline CDR1 is SNHLY and CDR2 is FYNNEI. V was trimmed by 10 bases and J by 7 bases, leaving 17 bases between them. The CDR3 DNA follows: TGTGCCACCTGGCCAGGGGCCCCGAATGAGCAGTTCTTC. Residues: CATWPGAPNEQFF.

The chain joins TRBV27 to TRBJ1-2; TRBD1 aligns across 7 bases. The CDR3 has 14 amino acids. Germline V gene data show CDR1 as MNHEY and CDR2 as SMNVEV (reference sequence). V shed 5 bases, J shed 4 bases, and the junction held 7 bases outside the gene matches. For the CDR3, the DNA is TGTGCCAGCAGTCCCTGGGACAGCGTCTATGGCTACACCTTC. The encoded protein is CASSPWDSVYGYTF.

V and J are TRBV7-9 and TRBJ2-5, with 9 bases identical to TRBD1. CDR1 is SEHNR, CDR2 FQNEAQ, per germline (reference sequence). This CDR3 is built from 16 residues. The junction had 6 bases not matched to a gene; V was cut back by 2 bases and J by 2 bases. In DNA, the CDR3 is TGTGCCAGCAGCTTAATGTGGGGACAGGGTCAAGAGACCCAGTACTTC. This codes for CASSLMWGQGQETQYF.